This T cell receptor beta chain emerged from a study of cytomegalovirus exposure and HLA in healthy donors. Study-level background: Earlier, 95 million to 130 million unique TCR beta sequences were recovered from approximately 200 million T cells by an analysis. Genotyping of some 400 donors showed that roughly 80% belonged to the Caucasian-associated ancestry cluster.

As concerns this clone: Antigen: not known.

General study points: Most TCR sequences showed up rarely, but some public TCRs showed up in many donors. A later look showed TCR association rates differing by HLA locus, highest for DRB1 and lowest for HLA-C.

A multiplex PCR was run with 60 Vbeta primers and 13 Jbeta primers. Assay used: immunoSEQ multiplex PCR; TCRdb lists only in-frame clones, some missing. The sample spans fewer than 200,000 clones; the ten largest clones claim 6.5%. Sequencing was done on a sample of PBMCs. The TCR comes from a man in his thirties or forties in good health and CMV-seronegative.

The CDR3 DNA reads TGTGCCAGCAGCCCTCGGACAGGGAACTATGGCTACACCTTC. It specifies CASSPRTGNYGYTF. The chain links TRBV9 to TRBJ1-2; 8 bases agree with TRBD1. CDR3 size: 14 residues. CDR1 SGDLS and CDR2 YYNGEE come from the germline V gene. V lost 4 bases to trimming and J lost 2 bases; unmatched junction nucleotides: 4.